These 25 T cell receptor beta chains originate from one sample sequenced in a study of OX40 agonist ivuxolimab in advanced cancers. The repertoire was sequenced with immunoSEQ multiplex PCR; TCRdb's copy has only in-frame clones and lacks some. The sample yields almost 85,000 clones, approximately 89% seen once. This sample comprised CD4+ or CD8+ T cells sorted from blood, obtained in a trial of the OX40 agonist ivuxolimab. The source of these receptors is an adult with an advanced solid tumor such as melanoma, head and neck, liver or kidney cancer.

This sequence joins TRBV7-9 and TRBJ2-1; tentatively, D is TRBD1 (5 bases). CDR1 is SEHNR and CDR2 is FQNEAQ in the germline V gene (reference sequence). The CDR3 has 14 amino acids. The ends were cut back, 3 bases at V and 9 bases at J, with 15 bases in the middle. CDR3 residues: CASSLGSPRGEQFF. The CDR3 bases are TGTGCCAGCAGCTTGGGCAGCCCAAGGGGTGAGCAGTTCTTC.

Only one count was recorded for this clone. The V call is TRBV19, the J call TRBJ1-3, with 10 bases lining up with TRBD1. CDR1 is LNHDA and CDR2 is SQIVND in the germline V gene (reference sequence). The CDR3 length is 15 residues. V dropped 5 bases and J dropped 1; count of bases not matched to a gene: 2. The CDR3 DNA reads as TGTGCCAGTAGTCGACAGGGGGCATCTGGAAACACCATATATTTT. The encoded protein is CASSRQGASGNTIYF.

The chain has TRBV27 and TRBJ1-2; possibly TRBD1 for D (5 bases). The CDR3 runs to 13 residues. V was clipped by 3 bases and J by 8 bases, with 13 bases between them. The germline CDR1 and CDR2 sequences are MNHEY and SMNVEV (reference sequence). The CDR3 DNA reads TGTGCCAGCAGTTTCGGGGGGAGCCGCGGCTACACCTTC. Protein: CASSFGGSRGYTF.

This rearrangement joins TRBV18 to TRBJ1-5; D gene ambiguous. Deletions cut 2 bases from V and 4 bases from J, with 3 bases between. Germline loops: CDR1 KGHSH, CDR2 LQKENI. The CDR3 totals 12 residues. The CDR3 spells CASSPRNQPQHF. Written as DNA, the CDR3 is TGTGCCAGCTCACCAAGGAATCAGCCCCAGCATTTT.

J is TRBJ2-5 and V is TRBV9, with D tentatively TRBD1 (6 bases). Trimming removed 2 bases from V and 4 bases from J, with 15 bases in between. CDR1 and CDR2 from the germline V gene are SGDLS and YYNGEE. The CDR3 contains 15 residues. DNA for the CDR3: TGTGCCAGCAGCGTCCAGGGGAGCCCCGGAGAGACCCAGTACTTC. Protein product: CASSVQGSPGETQYF.

The V and J genes are TRBV4-1 and TRBJ1-4; no definite D call. This CDR3 comprises 15 residues. The germline CDR1 and CDR2 sequences are MGHRA and YSYEKL. V was shortened by 1 base and J by 0 bases, with 6 bases between the two germline ends. The CDR3 loop reads CASSQGSATNEKLFF. DNA of the CDR3: TGCGCCAGCAGCCAAGGGTCTGCAACTAATGAAAAACTGTTTTTT.

The rearrangement links TRBV7-2 to TRBJ2-7; D remains ambiguous. The CDR3 has 13 residues. Trimming took 5 bases from V and 4 from J, leaving 12 bases between them. Germline V gene lookup returns CDR1 SGHTA and CDR2 FQGNSA. Here the CDR3 DNA reads TGTGCCAGCAGCCCCCGACGCTCTTACGAGCAGTACTTC. It translates to CASSPRRSYEQYF.

The genes are TRBV19 and TRBJ1-2; 7 nucleotides line up with TRBD1. The V and J ends lost 4 bases and 4 bases, in that order; junction bases with no gene match: 3. This CDR3 contains 13 residues. Germline V gives CDR1 LNHDA, CDR2 SQIVND (reference sequence). The CDR3 region has the DNA TGTGCCAGTAGTAGACAGGGCGCCTATGGCTACACCTTC. Residues: CASSRQGAYGYTF. Together with reference TRBV19 and TRBJ1-2, the CDR3 gives the full variable domain: DGGITQSPKYLFRKEGQNVTLSCEQNLNHDAMYWYRQDPGQGLRLIYYSQIVNDFQKGDIAEGYSVSREKKESFPLTVTSAQKNPTAFYLCASSRQGAYGYTFGSGTRLTVV.

V is TRBV5-1 and J is TRBJ1-2; no clear D. Trimming removed 0 bases at V and 4 bases at J, with 4 bases between. There are 12 residues in the CDR3. CDR1 and CDR2 from the germline V gene are SGHRS and YFSETQ. The CDR3, as DNA: TGCGCCAGCAGCTTGGGGGGCTATGGCTACACCTTC. It translates to CASSLGGYGYTF.

V is TRBV19 and J is TRBJ1-5; 9 bases align to TRBD1. The trim removed 5 bases at V and 0 bases at J, leaving 14 bases unmatched. Germline V gives CDR1 LNHDA, CDR2 SQIVND (reference sequence). This CDR3 contains 19 residues. CDR3 in DNA: TGTGCCAGTAGTCCGGGACAGGGACGACGTCTGGCTAGCAATCAGCCCCAGCATTTT. As protein: CASSPGQGRRLASNQPQHF. Variable domain in full (rest from reference TRBV19 and TRBJ1-5): DGGITQSPKYLFRKEGQNVTLSCEQNLNHDAMYWYRQDPGQGLRLIYYSQIVNDFQKGDIAEGYSVSREKKESFPLTVTSAQKNPTAFYLCASSPGQGRRLASNQPQHFGDGTRLSIL.

The V call is TRBV7-6, the J call TRBJ2-5; D possibly matches TRBD1 or TRBD2 (5 bases each). The germline gives CDR1 SGHVS, CDR2 FNYEAQ. This CDR3 spans 13 amino acids. V dropped 4 bases and J dropped 7 bases, with 13 bases sitting between them. CDR3 sequence reads: CASSWDVTGTQYF. CDR3 nucleotides: TGTGCCAGCAGCTGGGACGTCACGGGGACCCAGTACTTC.

The chain uses TRBV5-1 and TRBJ1-6; TRBD1 matches 8 bases. V lost 1 base to trimming and J lost 7 bases; unmatched junction nucleotides: 1. Germline loops: CDR1 SGHRS, CDR2 YFSETQ. The CDR3 extends over 14 amino acids. The CDR3 sequence is CASSLTGGNSPLHF. CDR3 nucleotide sequence: TGCGCCAGCAGCTTGACAGGGGGGAATTCACCCCTCCACTTT.

This clone was seen only once. The chain is built from TRBV5-1 and TRBJ1-5; D unresolved. This CDR3 is 15 amino acids long. In germline, CDR1 is SGHRS, CDR2 YFSETQ. Deletions cut 7 bases from V and 0 bases from J, with 14 bases between. CDR3 amino acids: CASSPGEYSNQPQHF. The CDR3 bases are TGCGCCAGCTCCCCCGGTGAGTATAGCAATCAGCCCCAGCATTTT.

V and J are TRBV7-8 and TRBJ2-2; D remains unclear. Germline CDR1 and CDR2: SGHVS and FQNEAQ. The CDR3 is 14 amino acids. The V end was cut by 1 base, the J end by 3 bases, with 6 bases between. The CDR3 region is CASSLEEYTGELFF. Here the CDR3 DNA reads TGTGCCAGCAGCTTAGAAGAGTACACCGGGGAGCTGTTTTTT.

This clone was recorded only once. This chain joins TRBV7-9 and TRBJ1-1, with D maybe TRBD1 (5 bases). Trimming removed 6 bases from V and 1 base from J, with 15 bases in between. CDR1 is SEHNR, CDR2 FQNEAQ, per germline (reference sequence). CDR3 length equals 15 residues. In DNA, the CDR3 is TGTGCCAGCAGGTATAGAGGGGAGGCGAACACTGAAGCTTTCTTT. Its protein is CASRYRGEANTEAFF.

The chain has TRBV2 and TRBJ2-3; no definite D call. V lost 0 bases to trimming and J lost 3 bases, with 4 bases between them. CDR1 and CDR2 from the germline V gene are SNHLY and FYNNEI. The CDR3 has 13 residues. CDR3 residues: CASSEAGTDTQYF. The CDR3 DNA is TGTGCCAGCAGTGAAGCAGGGACAGATACGCAGTATTTT. Looking up the rest from reference TRBV2 and TRBJ2-3 gives the full variable domain: EPEVTQTPSHQVTQMGQEVILRCVPISNHLYFYWYRQILGQKVEFLVSFYNNEISEKSEIFDDQFSVERPDGSNFTLKIRSTKLEDSAMYFCASSEAGTDTQYFGPGTRLTVL.

This rearrangement joins TRBV18 to TRBJ2-7; D might be TRBD1 (5 bases). The ends were cut back, 3 bases at V and 7 bases at J, with 13 bases in the middle. CDR3 size: 13 residues. The germline gives CDR1 KGHSH, CDR2 LQKENI. CDR3 amino acids: CASSPDLQGEQYF. CDR3 coding DNA: TGTGCCAGCTCACCGGACCTCCAGGGAGAGCAGTACTTC.

The V call is TRBV6-6, the J call TRBJ2-7; TRBD1 is a possible D gene (5 bases). The CDR3 runs 16 residues. The ends were cut back, 4 bases at V and 4 bases at J, with 20 bases in the middle. CDR1 MNHNY and CDR2 SVGAGI come from the germline V gene (reference sequence). The CDR3 DNA reads as TGTGCCAGCAGTTTATCTGGAACAGGCCTTACTTACGAGCAGTACGTC. Translation: CASSLSGTGLTYEQYV.

The chain recombines TRBV9 with TRBJ1-1; D not resolved. Trimming stripped 1 base from V and 4 bases from J, with 17 bases between. Per germline, CDR1 SGDLS and CDR2 YYNGEE. The CDR3 totals 16 residues. CDR3 loop: CASSVSPTVSGTEAFF. The CDR3 region has the DNA TGTGCCAGCAGCGTATCTCCAACCGTCTCGGGCACTGAAGCTTTCTTT.

V is TRBV9 and J is TRBJ2-3, with 9 positions matching TRBD1. V was pared by 2 bases and J by 6 bases, with 10 bases of the junction left unmatched. CDR1 and CDR2 from the germline V gene are SGDLS and YYNGEE. The CDR3 consists of 16 residues. CDR3 DNA sequence: TGTGCCAGCAGCGTTCAAACAGGGGGCAGGACGGATACGCAGTATTTT. It encodes CASSVQTGGRTDTQYF. Based on the CDR3 plus reference TRBV9 and TRBJ2-3, the full variable domain is DSGVTQTPKHLITATGQRVTLRCSPRSGDLSVYWYQQSLDQGLQFLIQYYNGEERAKGNILERFSAQQFPDLHSELNLSSLELGDSALYFCASSVQTGGRTDTQYFGPGTRLTVL.

The rearrangement uses TRBV18 and TRBJ2-1; possibly TRBD1 for D (8 bases). V lost 6 bases, J lost 8 bases, and 23 bases lay in between. The CDR3 is 16 amino acids. CDR1 is KGHSH, CDR2 LQKENI, per germline. The CDR3 DNA reads as TGTGCCAGCTCCCCCACCTCAGGGGGCGCGGGGGATGAGCAGTTCTTC. This sequence encodes CASSPTSGGAGDEQFF. Using reference TRBV18 and TRBJ2-1 for the parts outside the CDR3, the full variable domain is NAGVMQNPRHLVRRRGQEARLRCSPMKGHSHVYWYRQLPEEGLKFMVYLQKENIIDESGMPKERFSAEFPKEGPSILRIQQVVRGDSAAYFCASSPTSGGAGDEQFFGPGTRLTVL.

CDR3 nucleotide sequence: TGTGCCAGCAGTTTGATGGGGGCAGGTGGCTACACCTTC. It codes for CASSLMGAGGYTF. The chain is built from TRBV28 and TRBJ1-2; D perhaps matches TRBD1 (6 bases). V lost 3 bases to trimming and J lost 7 bases, with 12 bases between them. From germline, CDR1 is MDHEN and CDR2 SYDVKM. This CDR3 has 13 residues.

The gene calls are TRBV6-6 and TRBJ2-5; possible D gene TRBD2, 5 bases. The CDR3 totals 14 residues. The germline V gene has CDR1 MNHNY and CDR2 SVGAGI (reference sequence). V lost 4 bases and J 5 bases, leaving 14 bases between the germline ends. CDR3 loop: CASSLGRGSETQYF. The DNA for the CDR3 is TGTGCCAGCAGTTTGGGAAGAGGGAGTGAGACCCAGTACTTC.

The V and J genes are TRBV7-2 and TRBJ2-1; 9 bases line up with TRBD2. With V trimmed by 5 bases and J by 7 bases, 9 bases remained unmatched. Germline lookup yields CDR1 SGHTA and CDR2 FQGNSA. The CDR3 is 15 residues long. This chain's CDR3 is CASSQMGLALNEQFF. CDR3 DNA: TGTGCCAGCAGCCAGATGGGACTAGCTTTAAATGAGCAGTTCTTC.

This chain's CDR3 is CASSPPTGIVTDTQYF. CDR3 DNA sequence: TGTGCCAGCAGCCCCCCGACAGGGATTGTCACAGATACGCAGTATTTT. The rearrangement links TRBV7-2 to TRBJ2-3, with TRBD1 identical over 7 bases. Germline V gene lookup returns CDR1 SGHTA and CDR2 FQGNSA. J was trimmed by 2 bases and V by 5 bases; bases with no gene match: 10. The CDR3 has 16 amino acids.